One and the same sample provided the 18 T cell receptor beta chains below, sequenced in a study of T-cell memory formation after mild COVID-19. TCRdb reanalysed the 5' RACE reads using MiXCR and keeps one entry per CDR3 protein. The table lists about 350,000 distinct CDR3 sequences, 20% to 25% of them singletons, with 21% in the top ten. Sequenced: PBMCs or a T cell subset sorted from them (not recorded which). The origin of the receptors is a man younger than 30 who had mild COVID-19 (a few samples of this study predate the infection). Cell type and time point are not known.

The chain links TRBV24-1 to TRBJ1-1, with D maybe TRBD1 (5 bases). V shed 4 bases and J shed 8 bases, with 13 bases lying between them. The CDR3 runs to 13 residues. CDR1 and CDR2 from the germline V gene are KGHDR and SFDVKD. In DNA, the CDR3 is TGTGCCACCAGTGAGGAATCCGGGACGGAAGCTTTCTTT. As protein: CATSEESGTEAFF.

This chain links TRBV5-1 with TRBJ2-1; 7 bases align to TRBD1. With 2 bases clipped from V and 9 bases from J, the junction kept 11 bases outside the gene matches. Germline V gene data show CDR1 as SGHRS and CDR2 as YFSETQ. CDR3 length: 15 residues. The CDR3 reads CASSFRDSDGREQFF. The CDR3, as DNA: TGCGCCAGCAGCTTCCGGGACAGCGACGGCCGTGAGCAGTTCTTC.

The genes are TRBV3-1 and TRBJ1-2; D gene uncertain. The V and J ends lost 5 bases and 4 bases respectively, with 14 bases between them. Germline lookup yields CDR1 LGHDT and CDR2 YNNKEL (reference sequence). The CDR3 runs to 14 residues. The CDR3 region has the DNA TGTGCCAGCAGCTGGAATGACGGATCCTATGGCTACACCTTC. Translating gives CASSWNDGSYGYTF.

The chain has TRBV11-2 and TRBJ2-1; 10 bases align to TRBD1. In germline, CDR1 is SGHAT, CDR2 FQNNGV. J was trimmed by 5 bases and V by 1 base; bases with no gene match: 2. This CDR3 comprises 15 residues. The CDR3 bases are TGTGCCAGCAGCTTAGGGACAGGGGGGAACAATGAGCAGTTCTTC. Protein: CASSLGTGGNNEQFF.

V usage is TRBV5-1 and J usage is TRBJ2-5, with 8 bases that match TRBD1. The CDR3 is 14 residues long. Germline V gives CDR1 SGHRS, CDR2 YFSETQ. The V segment lost 6 bases and the J segment 6 bases; nucleotides outside the gene matches: 10. In DNA form, the CDR3 reads TGCGCCAGCAAGGGGGCCGGACAGGGCCAGACCCAGTACTTC. The encoded protein is CASKGAGQGQTQYF.

The chain carries TRBV6-5 and TRBJ2-3; D is uncertain. The CDR3 sequence is 12 residues long. V was cut by 5 bases and J by 8 bases, with 11 bases left in between. Germline V gives CDR1 MNHEY, CDR2 SVGAGI. CDR3 DNA: TGTGCCAGCAGTACCCCGCTCGGTACGCAGTATTTT. Amino acid sequence: CASSTPLGTQYF.

The chain uses TRBV7-2 and TRBJ2-5; D is perhaps TRBD1 (5 bases). Trimming pared 3 bases from V and 3 bases from J, leaving 14 bases between. The CDR3 length is 15 residues. Germline values: CDR1 SGHTA, CDR2 FQGNSA. This CDR3 reads CASSFQGSVEETQYF. The CDR3 region has the DNA TGTGCCAGCAGCTTTCAGGGCAGCGTCGAAGAGACCCAGTACTTC.

The rearrangement links TRBV7-3 to TRBJ2-3, with 8 positions matching TRBD2. The CDR3 is 17 residues long. The germline V gene has CDR1 SGHTA and CDR2 FQGTGA. Trimming at V came to 4 bases and at J to 3 bases, leaving 12 bases not matched to a gene. For the CDR3, the DNA is TGTGCCAGCAGCTGGCGTCTCGGGGGGGCCGGGACAGATACGCAGTATTTT. Its translation is CASSWRLGGAGTDTQYF. Full variable domain (outside the CDR3, taken from reference TRBV7-3 and TRBJ2-3): GAGVSQTPSNKVTEKGKYVELRCDPISGHTALYWYRQSLGQGPEFLIYFQGTGAADDSGLPNDRFFAVRPEGSVSTLKIQRTERGDSAVYLCASSWRLGGAGTDTQYFGPGTRLTVL.

This clonotype came up many times. The chain is built from TRBV3-1 and TRBJ2-5; 11 positions agree with TRBD2. Looked up from germline, CDR1 is LGHDT and CDR2 is YNNKEL (reference sequence). The CDR3 is made up of 15 amino acids. V lost 5 bases to trimming and J lost 7 bases; unmatched junction nucleotides: 9. In DNA form, the CDR3 reads TGTGCCAGCAGCGAGACTAGCGGGGTTATCGGGACCCAGTACTTC. Protein product: CASSETSGVIGTQYF.

This clonotype has ten or more counts. This chain joins TRBV12-5 and TRBJ2-3, with 9 bases lining up with TRBD1. Germline CDR1 LGHNT, CDR2 FRNRAP. The CDR3 has 13 amino acids. V gave up 9 bases and J gave up 3 bases; unmatched junction bases: 4. CDR3 coding DNA: TGTGCTAGCCGGGACAGGGTAACAGATACGCAGTATTTT. Its translation: CASRDRVTDTQYF.

The table lists this clonotype with a few counts. V usage is TRBV20-1 and J usage is TRBJ1-1, with unresolved D. V lost 6 bases to trimming and J lost 6 bases, with 17 bases between them. This CDR3 is 13 amino acids long. Germline CDR1 is DFQATT and CDR2 is SNEGSKA (reference sequence). Here the CDR3 DNA reads TGCAGTGCCAGGAAAGAGAGTCAGGCTGAAGCTTTCTTT. Amino acid sequence: CSARKESQAEAFF.

The chain couples TRBV6-6 to TRBJ1-5; unclear D gene. The germline gives CDR1 MNHNY, CDR2 SVGAGI (reference sequence). The CDR3 sequence is 13 residues long. Here the CDR3 reads CAEVGTSNQPQHF. The CDR3 DNA reads as TGTGCGGAGGTGGGCACGAGCAATCAGCCCCAGCATTTT.

The V and J genes are TRBV28 and TRBJ2-7; no firm D call. This CDR3 comprises 11 residues. Trimming shortened V by 3 bases and J by 5 bases, and 5 bases separated the two germline ends. Looked up from germline, CDR1 is MDHEN and CDR2 is SYDVKM. The chain's CDR3 is CASSLSHEQYF. The CDR3 DNA is TGTGCCAGCAGTTTGTCCCACGAGCAGTACTTC.

The gene calls are TRBV7-9 and TRBJ1-2; 7 bases align to TRBD1. Germline lookup yields CDR1 SEHNR and CDR2 FQNEAQ (reference sequence). There are 14 residues in the CDR3. The V and J ends lost 5 bases and 4 bases, in that order; junction bases with no gene match: 7. As DNA, the CDR3 is TGTGCCAGCAGCCCTCGACAGGGTTCCTATGGCTACACCTTC. It encodes CASSPRQGSYGYTF.

This clonotype was counted between two and nine times. J is TRBJ2-3 and V is TRBV12-3 or TRBV12-4; D may correspond to TRBD1 or TRBD2 (5 bases each). This CDR3 contains 17 residues. Trimming removed 0 bases at V and 4 bases at J, with 17 bases between. CDR3 sequence (DNA): TGTGCCAGCAGTTTAGCGGGGCTAGGTGAGGGCCCAGATACGCAGTATTTT. It encodes CASSLAGLGEGPDTQYF.

This clonotype was seen more than once but under ten times. This chain connects TRBV5-6 to TRBJ2-1; D possibly corresponds to TRBD1 (5 bases). V shed 3 bases and J shed 10 bases, with 14 bases lying between them. The CDR3 has 13 residues. Germline V gene data show CDR1 as SGHDT and CDR2 as YYEEEE. Here the CDR3 DNA reads TGTGCCAGCAGCTGGGGCCCGATTGAGGAGCAGTTCTTC. It is translated as CASSWGPIEEQFF. The full variable domain, with the rest looked up from reference TRBV5-6 and TRBJ2-1, is DAGVTQSPTHLIKTRGQQVTLRCSPKSGHDTVSWYQQALGQGPQFIFQYYEEEERQRGNFPDRFSGHQFPNYSSELNVNALLLGDSALYLCASSWGPIEEQFFGPGTRLTVL.

This clonotype was seen a few times. V and J are TRBV24-1 and TRBJ2-3, with 11 bases that match TRBD1. The V gene's germline CDR1 is KGHDR and CDR2 SFDVKD. CDR3 length equals 17 residues. Losses at the gene ends were 4 bases for V and 4 bases for J; bases not matched to a gene: 9. Written as DNA, the CDR3 is TGTGCCACCAGTGACACCGGACAGGGGGCGGCTTCAGATACGCAGTATTTT. Its protein is CATSDTGQGAASDTQYF.

This clonotype was observed at least ten times. This chain connects TRBV20-1 to TRBJ2-2; D is possibly TRBD1 or TRBD2 (5 bases each). Germline values: CDR1 DFQATT, CDR2 SNEGSKA (reference sequence). Trimming took 3 bases from V and 3 from J, leaving 17 bases between them. This CDR3 contains 16 residues. The CDR3 protein is CSASGGQGVYTGELFF. Here the CDR3 DNA reads TGCAGTGCTAGTGGAGGTCAGGGCGTTTACACCGGGGAGCTGTTTTTT.